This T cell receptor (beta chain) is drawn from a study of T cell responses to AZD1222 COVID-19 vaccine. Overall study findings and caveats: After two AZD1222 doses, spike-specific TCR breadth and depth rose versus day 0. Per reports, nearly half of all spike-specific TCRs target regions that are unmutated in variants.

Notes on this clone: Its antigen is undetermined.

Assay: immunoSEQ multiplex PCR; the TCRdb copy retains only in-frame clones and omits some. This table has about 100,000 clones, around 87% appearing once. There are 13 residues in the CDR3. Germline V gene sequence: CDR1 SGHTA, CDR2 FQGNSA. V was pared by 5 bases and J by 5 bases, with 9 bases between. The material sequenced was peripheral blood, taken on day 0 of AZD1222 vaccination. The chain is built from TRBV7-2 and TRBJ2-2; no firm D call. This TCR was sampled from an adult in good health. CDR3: CASSRLATGELFF. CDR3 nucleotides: TGTGCCAGCAGCAGACTTGCTACCGGGGAGCTGTTTTTT.